The rows below give T cell receptor beta chains drawn from one sample of a study of cytomegalovirus exposure and HLA in healthy donors. Sequencing used immunoSEQ multiplex PCR; TCRdb keeps in-frame clones, though not all of them. This repertoire shows 150,000 to 200,000 clones, roughly 82% found once; its top ten account for about 10%. Sequenced sample: PBMCs. The receptors here all came from a man aged 45 to 65 in good health and CMV-seropositive. Both conserved end residues are part of each CDR3. Fields, in order: V gene, clone size, D gene, J gene, CDR3 protein, CDR3 DNA. D genes are given only for firm matches. A clone size is listed for some rows: how often the clone was seen (once, few, many), or a class if it is expanded.

v_gene: TRBV2
abundance: -
d_gene: -
j_gene: TRBJ1-1
CDR3aa: CASRGREEGTEAFF
CDR3nt: TGTGCCAGCAGGGGAAGGGAGGAGGGCACTGAAGCTTTCTTT

v_gene: TRBV29-1
abundance: -
d_gene: -
j_gene: TRBJ1-2
CDR3aa: CSVVGGPYGYTF
CDR3nt: TGCAGCGTTGTTGGAGGGCCCTATGGCTACACCTTC

v_gene: TRBV5-4
abundance: few
d_gene: TRBD1
j_gene: TRBJ1-6
CDR3aa: CASSSIQGADNSPLHF
CDR3nt: TGTGCCAGCAGCTCTATACAGGGGGCGGACAATTCACCCCTCCACTTT

v_gene: TRBV27
abundance: -
d_gene: TRBD1
j_gene: TRBJ1-1
CDR3aa: CASSLSGQGRNTEAFF
CDR3nt: TGTGCCAGCAGTTTATCGGGACAGGGTCGGAACACTGAAGCTTTCTTT

v_gene: TRBV10-3
abundance: -
d_gene: -
j_gene: TRBJ1-1
CDR3aa: CAISRDRPINTEAFF
CDR3nt: TGTGCCATCAGCCGAGACAGGCCGATAAACACTGAAGCTTTCTTT

v_gene: TRBV28
abundance: -
d_gene: -
j_gene: TRBJ1-6
CDR3aa: CASSLSPGSASPLHF
CDR3nt: TGTGCCAGCAGTTTATCCCCAGGGTCGGCTTCACCCCTCCACTTT

v_gene: TRBV18
abundance: -
d_gene: -
j_gene: TRBJ1-2
CDR3aa: CASSPRGDYGYTF
CDR3nt: TGTGCCAGCTCACCACGGGGGGACTATGGCTACACCTTC

v_gene: TRBV2
abundance: -
d_gene: TRBD1
j_gene: TRBJ2-7
CDR3aa: CASGTGPPYEQYF
CDR3nt: TGTGCCAGCGGGACAGGTCCCCCATACGAGCAGTACTTC

v_gene: TRBV19
abundance: -
d_gene: -
j_gene: TRBJ2-7
CDR3aa: CASSFQPDSYEQYF
CDR3nt: TGTGCCAGTAGTTTTCAACCCGACAGCTACGAGCAGTACTTC

v_gene: TRBV6-5
abundance: few
d_gene: -
j_gene: TRBJ2-2
CDR3aa: CASSYRTVNTGELFF
CDR3nt: TGTGCCAGCAGTTATAGGACAGTGAACACCGGGGAGCTGTTTTTT

v_gene: TRBV7-2
abundance: -
d_gene: TRBD1
j_gene: TRBJ1-1
CDR3aa: CASSLDRDRTEAFF
CDR3nt: TGTGCCAGCAGCTTAGACCGGGACAGGACTGAAGCTTTCTTT

v_gene: TRBV7-2
abundance: -
d_gene: -
j_gene: TRBJ2-3
CDR3aa: CASSSSLTDTQYF
CDR3nt: TGTGCCAGCAGCTCAAGCCTCACAGATACGCAGTATTTT

v_gene: TRBV7-8
abundance: -
d_gene: -
j_gene: TRBJ2-5
CDR3aa: CASSLWAVQETQYF
CDR3nt: TGTGCCAGCAGCTTATGGGCAGTACAAGAGACCCAGTACTTC

v_gene: TRBV7-3
abundance: -
d_gene: TRBD1
j_gene: TRBJ2-5
CDR3aa: CASSLGRTGLETQYF
CDR3nt: TGTGCCAGCAGCTTAGGGAGGACAGGGCTCGAGACCCAGTACTTC

v_gene: TRBV5-1
abundance: -
d_gene: -
j_gene: TRBJ1-1
CDR3aa: CASSLGGQLNTEAFF
CDR3nt: TGCGCCAGCAGCTTGGGCGGACAGCTGAACACTGAAGCTTTCTTT

v_gene: TRBV5-4
abundance: -
d_gene: TRBD1
j_gene: TRBJ2-3
CDR3aa: CASSLATGGRGDTQYF
CDR3nt: TGTGCCAGCAGCTTGGCCACAGGGGGCCGTGGAGATACGCAGTATTTT

v_gene: TRBV2
abundance: once
d_gene: -
j_gene: TRBJ1-6
CDR3aa: CASGREANSPLHF
CDR3nt: TGTGCCAGCGGACGGGAGGCGAATTCACCCCTCCACTTT

v_gene: TRBV2
abundance: -
d_gene: -
j_gene: TRBJ2-7
CDR3aa: CASCPSRPLSYEQYF
CDR3nt: TGTGCCAGCTGTCCTAGCCGACCGCTATCCTACGAGCAGTACTTC

v_gene: TRBV4-2
abundance: -
d_gene: -
j_gene: TRBJ1-2
CDR3aa: CASSLMQGGVNGYTF
CDR3nt: TGTGCCAGCAGCTTAATGCAGGGAGGGGTAAATGGCTACACCTTC

v_gene: TRBV5-6
abundance: few
d_gene: TRBD2
j_gene: TRBJ2-3
CDR3aa: CASSPGLASDTQYF
CDR3nt: TGTGCCAGCAGTCCCGGACTAGCCTCCGATACGCAGTATTTT

v_gene: TRBV18
abundance: -
d_gene: -
j_gene: TRBJ2-1
CDR3aa: CASSPPAGGEQFF
CDR3nt: TGTGCCAGCTCACCACCCGCCGGAGGTGAGCAGTTCTTC

v_gene: TRBV7-8
abundance: -
d_gene: TRBD1
j_gene: TRBJ1-2
CDR3aa: CASSEIRTGDGDYGYTF
CDR3nt: TGTGCCAGCAGCGAAATAAGGACAGGGGACGGGGACTATGGCTACACCTTC

v_gene: TRBV10-3
abundance: -
d_gene: TRBD1
j_gene: TRBJ1-1
CDR3aa: CAISESGRTGGGAFF
CDR3nt: TGTGCCATCAGTGAGTCGGGACGGACAGGGGGTGGAGCTTTCTTT

v_gene: TRBV28
abundance: -
d_gene: -
j_gene: TRBJ1-1
CDR3aa: CASSLRVNTEAFF
CDR3nt: TGTGCCAGCAGCCTACGAGTGAACACTGAAGCTTTCTTT

v_gene: TRBV18
abundance: -
d_gene: -
j_gene: TRBJ1-5
CDR3aa: CASSPGGDPYQPQHF
CDR3nt: TGTGCCAGCTCACCAGGCGGGGACCCTTATCAGCCCCAGCATTTT

v_gene: TRBV7-8
abundance: -
d_gene: -
j_gene: TRBJ2-2
CDR3aa: CASSAVGVAGNTGELFF
CDR3nt: TGTGCCAGCAGCGCCGTCGGCGTGGCGGGGAACACCGGGGAGCTGTTTTTT

v_gene: TRBV19
abundance: -
d_gene: TRBD1
j_gene: TRBJ1-1
CDR3aa: CASRPQGSPSEAFF
CDR3nt: TGTGCCAGTAGGCCACAGGGGTCCCCAAGTGAAGCTTTCTTT

v_gene: TRBV6-1
abundance: -
d_gene: -
j_gene: TRBJ2-5
CDR3aa: CASSDDTRAQYF
CDR3nt: TGTGCCAGCAGTGACGATACTAGGGCCCAGTACTTC

v_gene: TRBV5-4
abundance: -
d_gene: -
j_gene: TRBJ2-7
CDR3aa: CASTQQGRYEQYF
CDR3nt: TGTGCCAGCACCCAACAGGGCAGGTACGAGCAGTACTTC

v_gene: TRBV30
abundance: once
d_gene: TRBD1
j_gene: TRBJ2-7
CDR3aa: CAWSGGTGYHEQYF
CDR3nt: TGTGCCTGGAGTGGGGGGACAGGGTACCACGAGCAGTACTTC

v_gene: TRBV6-1
abundance: -
d_gene: -
j_gene: TRBJ1-5
CDR3aa: CASSVGAPKGNQPQHF
CDR3nt: TGTGCCAGCAGTGTAGGGGCTCCAAAGGGCAATCAGCCCCAGCATTTT

v_gene: TRBV18
abundance: -
d_gene: TRBD1
j_gene: TRBJ1-2
CDR3aa: CASSPGQGTGPYGYTF
CDR3nt: TGTGCCAGCTCGCCCGGACAGGGGACGGGGCCCTATGGCTACACCTTC

v_gene: TRBV5-4
abundance: -
d_gene: TRBD1
j_gene: TRBJ1-1
CDR3aa: CASSILTGGSTEAFF
CDR3nt: TGTGCCAGCAGCATTCTGACAGGGGGCAGCACTGAAGCTTTCTTT

v_gene: TRBV6-6
abundance: -
d_gene: TRBD1
j_gene: TRBJ1-2
CDR3aa: CASGQGANYGYTF
CDR3nt: TGTGCCAGTGGACAGGGCGCTAACTATGGCTACACCTTC

v_gene: TRBV25-1
abundance: -
d_gene: -
j_gene: TRBJ2-1
CDR3aa: CASSDRGVQFF
CDR3nt: TGTGCCAGCAGTGACCGGGGTGTGCAGTTCTTC

v_gene: TRBV6-1
abundance: -
d_gene: TRBD2
j_gene: TRBJ2-2
CDR3aa: CASSERRGGTGELFF
CDR3nt: TGTGCCAGCAGTGAAAGGCGGGGGGGCACCGGGGAGCTGTTTTTT

v_gene: TRBV28
abundance: -
d_gene: TRBD1
j_gene: TRBJ2-5
CDR3aa: CASSSSDRGQETQYF
CDR3nt: TGTGCCAGCAGTTCCTCCGACAGGGGGCAAGAGACCCAGTACTTC

v_gene: TRBV4-3
abundance: -
d_gene: -
j_gene: TRBJ1-5
CDR3aa: CASSQDRAGSNQPQHF
CDR3nt: TGCGCCAGCAGCCAAGATAGGGCAGGGAGCAATCAGCCCCAGCATTTT

v_gene: TRBV28
abundance: -
d_gene: -
j_gene: TRBJ1-4
CDR3aa: CVSRLTNSGGKLFF
CDR3nt: TGTGTCAGCAGGCTCACAAATTCGGGAGGAAAACTGTTTTTT

v_gene: TRBV10-1
abundance: -
d_gene: TRBD1
j_gene: TRBJ2-7
CDR3aa: CARSGTGRDYEQYF
CDR3nt: TGCGCCAGGTCCGGGACAGGGAGGGACTACGAGCAGTACTTC

v_gene: TRBV18
abundance: -
d_gene: -
j_gene: TRBJ1-2
CDR3aa: CASSPSDQGVRGYTF
CDR3nt: TGTGCCAGCTCACCCAGCGACCAGGGCGTGAGAGGCTACACCTTC

v_gene: TRBV10-3
abundance: few
d_gene: -
j_gene: TRBJ1-1
CDR3aa: CAIASGTQNTEAFF
CDR3nt: TGTGCCATCGCGTCCGGGACACAGAACACTGAAGCTTTCTTT

v_gene: TRBV2
abundance: -
d_gene: -
j_gene: TRBJ1-3
CDR3aa: CASFRNTIYF
CDR3nt: TGTGCCAGCTTTAGAAACACCATATATTTT

v_gene: TRBV9
abundance: -
d_gene: -
j_gene: TRBJ1-1
CDR3aa: CASSVGPARNTEAFF
CDR3nt: TGTGCCAGCAGCGTAGGTCCCGCGCGGAACACTGAAGCTTTCTTT